This TCR beta chain was recovered during a study of shared clonotypes between healthy human individuals. In the study overall: Per donor, three plates held CD4 naive cells, three held CD4 memory, two held CD8 naive and one held CD8 memory.

The ends were cut back, 0 bases at V and 4 bases at J, with 22 bases in the middle. The germline V gene encodes CDR1 SGHNT and CDR2 YYREEE (reference sequence). CDR3 size: 18 residues. Findings and limits, study-wide: Shared clonotypes: approximately 4.5% naive CD4, around 3.4% naive CD8, roughly 2.2% memory CD4, under 0.45% memory CD8.

Here immunoSEQ multiplex PCR was the method, and the copy in TCRdb shows in-frame clones only, minus some. The repertoire holds about 2.3 million clones, approximately 90% seen once, with approximately 0.39% in the top ten. As concerns this clone: As yet, its antigen is unknown.

Partitioning of CD4+ cells yielded a CD45RA+ naive subset and a CD45RA-negative memory subset. The sample taken for sequencing was naive CD4+ T cells from PBMCs. Subset described: CD45RA+ positively selected. The TCR sequence derives from a man between 18 and 29 years old in good health. Some clones in this sample may be carry-over from other donors' samples. This chain links TRBV5-4 with TRBJ1-2; possible D gene TRBD1, 6 bases. CDR3 in amino acids: CASSLAGTGGWGAYGYTF. The CDR3 DNA reads as TGTGCCAGCAGCTTGGCCGGAACCGGAGGCTGGGGGGCCTATGGCTACACCTTC.